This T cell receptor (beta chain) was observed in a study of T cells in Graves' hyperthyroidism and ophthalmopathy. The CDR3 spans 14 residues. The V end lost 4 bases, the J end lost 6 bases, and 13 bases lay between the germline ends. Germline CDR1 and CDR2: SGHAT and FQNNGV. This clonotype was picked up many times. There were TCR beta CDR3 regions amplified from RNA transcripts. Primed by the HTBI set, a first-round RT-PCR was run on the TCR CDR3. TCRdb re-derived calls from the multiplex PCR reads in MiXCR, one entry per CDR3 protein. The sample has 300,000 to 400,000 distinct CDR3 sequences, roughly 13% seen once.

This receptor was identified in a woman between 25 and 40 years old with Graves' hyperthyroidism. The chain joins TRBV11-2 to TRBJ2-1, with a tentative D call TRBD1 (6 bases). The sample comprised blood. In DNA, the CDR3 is TGTGCCAGCAGCTCGAACAGGGTTGGCAATGAGCAGTTCTTC. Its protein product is CASSSNRVGNEQFF. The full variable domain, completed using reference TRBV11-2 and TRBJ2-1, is EAGVAQSPRYKIIEKRQSVAFWCNPISGHATLYWYQQILGQGPKLLIQFQNNGVVDDSQLPKDRFSAERLKGVDSTLKIQPAKLEDSAVYLCASSSNRVGNEQFFGPGTRLTVL.